This T cell receptor (beta chain) stems from a study of cytomegalovirus exposure and HLA in healthy donors. About the study: A prior analysis found more than 90 million unique TCR beta sequences from 150 million to 200 million T cells. Approximately 85 million unique TCRs from HLA-typed donors made up an early data release.

The PCR was carried out with 60 Vbeta primers and 13 Jbeta primers. The repertoire was sequenced with immunoSEQ multiplex PCR; TCRdb's copy has only in-frame clones and lacks some. The sample includes approximately 160,000 clones, just under 80% seen only once; the top ten take about 12%. As concerns this clone: Antigen specificity is unknown.

The V segment lost 4 bases and the J segment 6 bases; nucleotides outside the gene matches: 10. Germline values: CDR1 SGHRS, CDR2 YFSETQ. The CDR3 runs 15 residues. Study-level results: Accurate prediction of HLA-A and HLA-B alleles (for most subjects) was reportedly achieved from TCR beta sequences.

The TCR sequence derives from a woman in her forties or fifties in good health and CMV-seropositive. The rearrangement uses TRBV5-1 and TRBJ1-2; 9 bases fit TRBD1. The specimen was PBMCs. The CDR3 DNA reads TGCGCCAGCAGCGATGGATCCGGGACAGGGAATGGCTACACCTTC. Amino acid sequence: CASSDGSGTGNGYTF.